This T cell receptor (beta chain) was observed in a study of cytomegalovirus exposure and HLA in healthy donors. The data were produced by immunoSEQ multiplex PCR, yet TCRdb's version contains in-frame clones alone and is incomplete. The sample has about 58,000 clones; around nine tenths are singletons. The CDR3 contains 13 residues. Germline V lookup: CDR1 MGHRA, CDR2 YSYEKL. V dropped 4 bases and J dropped 3 bases, with 10 bases sitting between them. The rearrangement links TRBV4-1 to TRBJ2-7; TRBD2 is a possible D gene (6 bases). The source of this sequence is a man between 18 and 29 years old in good health and CMV-seronegative. Input material: PBMCs. CDR3 bases: TGCGCCAGCAGCCGGTGGGGGGACTACGAGCAGTACTTC. Translating it yields CASSRWGDYEQYF.